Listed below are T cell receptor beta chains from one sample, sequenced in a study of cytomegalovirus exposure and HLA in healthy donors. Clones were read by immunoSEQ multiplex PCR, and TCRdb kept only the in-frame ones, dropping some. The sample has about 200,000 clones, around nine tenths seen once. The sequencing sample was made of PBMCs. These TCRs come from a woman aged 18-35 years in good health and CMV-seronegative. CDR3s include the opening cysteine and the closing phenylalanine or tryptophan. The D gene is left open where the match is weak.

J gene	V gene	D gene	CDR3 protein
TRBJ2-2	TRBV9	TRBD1	CASSTRDRGITGELFF
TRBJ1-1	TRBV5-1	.	CASSVDRPTTEAFF
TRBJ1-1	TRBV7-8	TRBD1	CASSGGQGNTEAFF
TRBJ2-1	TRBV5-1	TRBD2	CASSLGLAGYNEQFF
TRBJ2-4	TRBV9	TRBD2	CASSVDPSGTGSVTKNIQYF
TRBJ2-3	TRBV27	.	CASTAGASDTQYF
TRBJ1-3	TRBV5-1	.	CASSSLPLKLSSGNTIYF
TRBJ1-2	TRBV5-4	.	CASSLARAGYTF
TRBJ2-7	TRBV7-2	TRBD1	CASSLYPVGQGSLYEQYF
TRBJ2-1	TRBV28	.	CASSPLADFNEQFF
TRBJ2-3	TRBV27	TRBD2	CASSLHRAGGGTDTQYF
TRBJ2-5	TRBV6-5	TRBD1	CASRRQGLETQYF
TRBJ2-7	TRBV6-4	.	CASSAFPSPGYEQYF
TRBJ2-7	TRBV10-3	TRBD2	CAIRPKREFSEQYF
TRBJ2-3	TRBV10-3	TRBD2	CAISDTSGNTDTQYF
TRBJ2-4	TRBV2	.	CASSVETAKNIQYF
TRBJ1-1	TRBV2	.	CASSRTDKKVNTEAFF
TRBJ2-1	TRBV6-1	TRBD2	CASRSGTSTTEQFF
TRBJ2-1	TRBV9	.	CASSDSLSPEQFF
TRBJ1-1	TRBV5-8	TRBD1	CASSALQGAGNTEAFF
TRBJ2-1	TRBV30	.	CAWSVGRGRTRSYNEQFF
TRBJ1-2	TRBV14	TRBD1	CASSPQGQGWNPNYGYTF
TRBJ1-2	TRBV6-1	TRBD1	CASRPPGQGYGYTF
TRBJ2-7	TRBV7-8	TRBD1	CASSSGQVTYEQYF
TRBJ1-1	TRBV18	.	CASSPGTQNTEAFF
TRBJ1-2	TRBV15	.	CATSRRDKRDYTF
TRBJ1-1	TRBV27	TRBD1	CASSFLHRGNTEAFF
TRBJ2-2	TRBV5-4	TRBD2	CASSLELAGGGGELFF
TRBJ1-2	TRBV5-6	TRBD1	CASSSKLEGARSYGYTF
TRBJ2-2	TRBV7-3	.	CASSLGGTGELFF
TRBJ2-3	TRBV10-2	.	CASSQTGDTQYF
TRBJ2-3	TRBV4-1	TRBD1	CASSQEPQGARGTQYF
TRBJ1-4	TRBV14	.	CASSQGGREKLFF
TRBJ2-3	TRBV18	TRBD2	CASSPQGLADTDTQYF
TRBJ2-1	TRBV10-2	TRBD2	CASSDNAREGLYDEQFF
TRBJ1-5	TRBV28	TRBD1	CASSLSLQGDRPQHF
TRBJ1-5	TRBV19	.	CAVGEGMSNQPQHF
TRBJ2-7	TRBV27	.	CASSPRRSYEQYF
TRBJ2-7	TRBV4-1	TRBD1	CASSHPGQETYEQYF
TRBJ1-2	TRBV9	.	CASSPSQGFRYGYTF
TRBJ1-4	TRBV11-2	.	CASSKVTGPEKLFF
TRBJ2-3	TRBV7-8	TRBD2	CASSWTSPTDTQYF
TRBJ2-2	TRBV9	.	CASSVVGGGELFF
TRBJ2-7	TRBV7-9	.	CASSLSENYYEQYF
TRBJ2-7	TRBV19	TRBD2	CASRKSGTSGVTYEQYF
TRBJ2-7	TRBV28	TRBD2	CASSFVAGVTEQYF
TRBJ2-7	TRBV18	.	CASSPIATTEQYF
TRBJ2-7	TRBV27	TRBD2	CASSLNIAGGPHEQYF
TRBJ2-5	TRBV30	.	CAWTPSEHFAETQYF
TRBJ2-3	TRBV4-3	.	CASSQDRVGGGTDTQYF
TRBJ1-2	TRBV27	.	CASSFNPAPDGYTF
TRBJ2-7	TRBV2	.	CASKPGGGPYEQYF
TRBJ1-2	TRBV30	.	CAWGSGRGDYGYTF
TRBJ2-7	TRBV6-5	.	CASSYGGPAYEQYF
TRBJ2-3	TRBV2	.	CASSDVAVITDTQYF
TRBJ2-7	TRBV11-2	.	CASSFAGPRYEQYF